This T cell receptor (beta chain) was profiled in a study of shared clonotypes between healthy human individuals. The germline V gene has CDR1 SNHLY and CDR2 FYNNEI. Trimming cost V 3 bases and J 7 bases, with 1 base left between them. The CDR3 is made up of 10 amino acids. In this sample, this clone turned up once. The target antigen is unknown. Study-wide results and limits: Enrolling few donors narrowed the genetic and exposure-history diversity that was represented.

The table came from immunoSEQ multiplex PCR; TCRdb's copy has only in-frame clones and leaves some out. Of 190,000 or so clones in the sample, approximately 70% were seen once. J is TRBJ2-1 and V is TRBV2; D remains unclear. Sequencing was performed on memory CD4+ T cells sorted from blood. Subset meaning: CD45RA-negative fraction. The sequence derives from a man aged 25-45 years in good health. The CDR3: CASSDNEQFF. The CDR3 coding sequence is TGTGCCAGCAGTGATAATGAGCAGTTCTTC.